This T cell receptor beta chain appears in the sequencing data of a study of vaccination and CD4 T cells after COVID-19. Study information: Convalescent participants consisted of six males and four females, two being Hispanic.

Comment on this clonotype: Its target is not known.

V shed 4 bases and J shed 2 bases, with 9 bases lying between them. The CDR3 covers 15 residues. In germline, CDR1 is MNHEY, CDR2 SMNVEV (reference sequence). The Oncomine TCR Beta short-read assay was applied to DNA of cultured CD4+ T cells. TCRdb re-derived calls from the PCR reads in MiXCR, one entry per CDR3 protein. The sample has 14,000 to 15,000 distinct CDR3 sequences, about 50% seen once. The treatment denotes: roughly ten-day PBMC culture with coronavirus spike peptide pools or control peptides (ViraFEST assay). The specimen was CD4+ T cells from blood, cultured in vitro. V is TRBV27 and J is TRBJ2-6; D gene ambiguous. The sequence derives from a human donor who had recovered from COVID-19. CDR3: CASSSPSAGANVLTF. The CDR3 bases are TGTGCCAGCAGTTCCCCCTCGGCTGGGGCCAACGTCCTGACTTTC. Full variable domain (outside the CDR3, taken from reference TRBV27 and TRBJ2-6): EAQVTQNPRYLITVTGKKLTVTCSQNMNHEYMSWYRQDPGLGLRQIYYSMNVEVTDKGDVPEGYKVSRKEKRNFPLILESPSPNQTSLYFCASSSPSAGANVLTFGAGSRLTVL.